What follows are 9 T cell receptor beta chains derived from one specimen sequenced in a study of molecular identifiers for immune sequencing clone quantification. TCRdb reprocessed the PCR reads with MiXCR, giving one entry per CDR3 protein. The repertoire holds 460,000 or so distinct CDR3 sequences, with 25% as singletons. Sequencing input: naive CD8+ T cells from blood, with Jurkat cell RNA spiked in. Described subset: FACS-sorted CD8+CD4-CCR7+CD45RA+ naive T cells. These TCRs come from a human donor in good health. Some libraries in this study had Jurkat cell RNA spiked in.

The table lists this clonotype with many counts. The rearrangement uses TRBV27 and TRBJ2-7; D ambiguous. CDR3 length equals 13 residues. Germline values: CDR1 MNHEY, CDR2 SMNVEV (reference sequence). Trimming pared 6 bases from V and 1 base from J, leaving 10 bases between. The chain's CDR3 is CASSFRASYEQYF. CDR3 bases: TGTGCCAGCAGCTTCCGGGCATCCTACGAGCAGTACTTC.

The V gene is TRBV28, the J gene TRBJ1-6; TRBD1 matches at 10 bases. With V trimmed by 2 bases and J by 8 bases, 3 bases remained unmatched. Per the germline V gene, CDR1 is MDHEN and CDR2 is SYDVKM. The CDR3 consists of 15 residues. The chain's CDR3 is CASSLGTGAHSPLHF. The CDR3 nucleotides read TGTGCCAGCAGTTTAGGGACAGGGGCTCATTCACCCCTCCACTTT. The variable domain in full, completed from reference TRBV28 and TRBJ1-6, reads DVKVTQSSRYLVKRTGEKVFLECVQDMDHENMFWYRQDPGLGLRLIYFSYDVKMKEKGDIPEGYSVSREKKERFSLILESASTNQTSMYLCASSLGTGAHSPLHFGNGTRLTVT.

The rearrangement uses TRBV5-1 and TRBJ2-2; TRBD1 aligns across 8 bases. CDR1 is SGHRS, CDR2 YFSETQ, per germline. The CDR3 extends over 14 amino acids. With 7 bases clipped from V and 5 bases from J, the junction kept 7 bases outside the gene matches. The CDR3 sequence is CASETGDGTGELFF. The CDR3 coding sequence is TGCGCCAGCGAGACAGGGGATGGGACCGGGGAGCTGTTTTTT.

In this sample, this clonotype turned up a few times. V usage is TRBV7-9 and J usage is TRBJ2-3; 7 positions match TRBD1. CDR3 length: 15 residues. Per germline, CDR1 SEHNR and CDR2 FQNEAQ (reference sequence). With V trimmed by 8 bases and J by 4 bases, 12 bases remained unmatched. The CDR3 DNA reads TGTGCCAGCGATTGGGAACAGGGGTGGGCAGATACGCAGTATTTT. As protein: CASDWEQGWADTQYF.

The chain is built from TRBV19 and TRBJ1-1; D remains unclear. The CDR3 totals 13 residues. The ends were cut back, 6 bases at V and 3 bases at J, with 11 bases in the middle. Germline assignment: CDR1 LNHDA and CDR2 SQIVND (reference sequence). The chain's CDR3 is CASSRDSHTEAFF. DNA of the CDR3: TGTGCCAGTAGCCGGGATTCGCACACTGAAGCTTTCTTT.

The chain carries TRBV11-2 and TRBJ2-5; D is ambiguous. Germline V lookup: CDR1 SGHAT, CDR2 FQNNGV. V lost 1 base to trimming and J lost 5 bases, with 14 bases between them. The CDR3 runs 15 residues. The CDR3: CASSLVANIAETQYF. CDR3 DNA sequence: TGTGCCAGCAGCTTAGTGGCGAATATCGCGGAGACCCAGTACTTC.

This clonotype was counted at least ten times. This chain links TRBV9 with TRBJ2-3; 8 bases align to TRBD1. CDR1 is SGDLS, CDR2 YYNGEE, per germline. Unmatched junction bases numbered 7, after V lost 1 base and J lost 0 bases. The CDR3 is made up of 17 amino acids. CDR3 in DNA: TGTGCCAGCAGCGTATGGGGGACAGGCACTAGCACAGATACGCAGTATTTT. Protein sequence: CASSVWGTGTSTDTQYF.

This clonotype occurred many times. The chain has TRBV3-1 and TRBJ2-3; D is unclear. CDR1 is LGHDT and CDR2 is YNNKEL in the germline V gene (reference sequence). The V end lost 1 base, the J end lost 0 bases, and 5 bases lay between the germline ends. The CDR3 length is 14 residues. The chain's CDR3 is CASSQVQSTDTQYF. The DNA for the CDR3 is TGTGCCAGCAGCCAAGTCCAAAGCACAGATACGCAGTATTTT.

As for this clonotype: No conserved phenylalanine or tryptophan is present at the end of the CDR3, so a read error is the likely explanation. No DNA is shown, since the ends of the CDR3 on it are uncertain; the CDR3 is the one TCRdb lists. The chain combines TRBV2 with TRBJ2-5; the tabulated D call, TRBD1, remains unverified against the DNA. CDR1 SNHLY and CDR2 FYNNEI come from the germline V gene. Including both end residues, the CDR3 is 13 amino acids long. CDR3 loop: CASTRAPGKTQCS.